The 22 T cell receptor beta chains in this list originate from one sample, sequenced in a study of Ad26.COV2.S vaccination and SARS-CoV-2 variants. Treatment defined: around 19 received Ad26.COV2.S at low or high dose, single or two shots; a few received placebo; per-sample allocation not given. Specimen acquisition occurred on day 63 following the initial vaccine or placebo injection. The data were produced by immunoSEQ multiplex PCR, yet TCRdb's version contains in-frame clones alone and is incomplete. The sample lists 350,000 to 450,000 clones; about 90% were seen once. Here the sequenced sample was peripheral blood, taken in a trial of Ad26.COV2.S vaccine versus placebo. The receptors here all came from a person between 18 and 65 years old who received the Ad26.COV2.S COVID-19 vaccine or a placebo.

This clone was found once. The chain joins TRBV30 to TRBJ2-5; 8 bases map to TRBD2. The CDR3 has 13 amino acids. CDR1 is GTSNPN and CDR2 is SVGIG in the germline V gene (reference sequence). Unmatched junction bases numbered 3, after V lost 2 bases and J lost 4 bases. Here the CDR3 DNA reads TGTGCCTGGAGTCGGGGGGGCGGAGAGACCCAGTACTTC. This encodes CAWSRGGGETQYF.

The chain couples TRBV4-3 to TRBJ2-2, with 9 bases matching TRBD2. The CDR3 has 22 amino acids. Germline V gene lookup returns CDR1 LGHNA and CDR2 YSLEER. V gave up 3 bases and J gave up 4 bases; unmatched junction bases: 24. This CDR3 is CASSHLNPYPSGGPPGTGELFF. DNA of the CDR3: TGCGCCAGCAGCCACCTCAACCCCTACCCCAGCGGGGGGCCTCCGGGCACCGGGGAGCTGTTTTTT.

The rearrangement uses TRBV19 and TRBJ1-2, with D unclear. Trimming removed 3 bases at V and 4 bases at J, with 12 bases between. CDR1 and CDR2 (germline): LNHDA, SQIVND (reference sequence). The CDR3 runs 14 residues. CDR3 residues: CASSISYSTYGYTF. In DNA form, the CDR3 reads TGTGCCAGTAGTATTTCTTACAGCACCTATGGCTACACCTTC.

V gene TRBV18 combines with J gene TRBJ1-2, with D possibly matching TRBD1 (5 bases). V shed 6 bases and J shed 1 base, with 18 bases lying between them. Germline V gives CDR1 KGHSH, CDR2 LQKENI. CDR3 length equals 16 residues. The CDR3 DNA sequence: TGTGCCAGCTCGACCAGGGAGGGTTTCCTTAACTATGGCTACACCTTC. Its protein product is CASSTREGFLNYGYTF.

The V call is TRBV19, the J call TRBJ2-1; TRBD2 matches at 13 bases. V lost 3 bases to trimming and J lost 5 bases; unmatched junction nucleotides: 10. The germline V gene encodes CDR1 LNHDA and CDR2 SQIVND (reference sequence). The CDR3 has 18 amino acids. The CDR3: CASSIGETSGGPHNEQFF. In nucleotides, the CDR3 is TGTGCCAGTAGTATCGGGGAGACTAGCGGGGGGCCTCACAATGAGCAGTTCTTC.

This rearrangement joins TRBV28 to TRBJ2-3, with 12 nucleotides matching TRBD2. Losses at the gene ends were 2 bases for V and 5 bases for J; bases not matched to a gene: 5. Germline values: CDR1 MDHEN, CDR2 SYDVKM. The CDR3 runs to 16 residues. CDR3 loop: CASSLLAGGHRDTQYF. DNA for the CDR3: TGTGCCAGCAGTTTACTAGCGGGGGGGCATAGAGATACGCAGTATTTT.

This rearrangement joins TRBV2 to TRBJ2-3; 8 positions match TRBD1. The junction had 8 bases not matched to a gene; V was cut back by 5 bases and J by 4 bases. The CDR3 has 15 residues. CDR1 and CDR2 (germline): SNHLY, FYNNEI. In DNA form, the CDR3 reads TGTGCCAGCAGTCTACAGGGGGTTGCCGCAGATACGCAGTATTTT. This encodes CASSLQGVAADTQYF.

The genes are TRBV6-5 and TRBJ2-5; 9 bases fit TRBD2. The length of the CDR3 is 15 residues. V shed 2 bases and J 1 base; nucleotides not matched to a gene: 2. In germline, CDR1 is MNHEY, CDR2 SVGAGI. The CDR3 coding sequence is TGTGCCAGCAGTTACGAGCGGGGGGTCCAAGAGACCCAGTACTTC. Its protein is CASSYERGVQETQYF.

The rearrangement uses TRBV7-9 and TRBJ2-2; D is ambiguous. The CDR3 has 17 amino acids. Germline-derived CDR1 and CDR2 are SEHNR and FQNEAQ (reference sequence). Trimming left V 1 base short and J 2 bases short, with 14 bases between. This chain's CDR3 is CASSLELGFSNTGELFF. The CDR3 DNA reads as TGTGCCAGCAGCTTAGAACTCGGTTTCTCTAACACCGGGGAGCTGTTTTTT.

The gene calls are TRBV18 and TRBJ1-1; D remains unclear. The length of the CDR3 is 14 residues. V lost 3 bases and J lost 0, with 8 bases in between. Per the germline V gene, CDR1 is KGHSH and CDR2 is LQKENI. The CDR3 loop is CASSPQAVNTEAFF. The CDR3 DNA sequence: TGTGCCAGCTCACCCCAGGCAGTGAACACTGAAGCTTTCTTT.

The V call is TRBV10-2, the J call TRBJ2-7; D perhaps matches TRBD1 (5 bases). The V gene lost 6 bases and the J gene lost 4 bases, with 10 bases spanning the gap. The CDR3 sequence is 12 residues long. Germline V gene sequence: CDR1 WSHSY, CDR2 SAAADI. CDR3 sequence reads: CASRTEVYEQYF. DNA for the CDR3: TGCGCCAGCAGGACAGAAGTTTACGAGCAGTACTTC.

For the CDR3, the DNA is TGTGCCAGCACCGAGATAGGGGGCATAGGTAATTCACCCCTCCACTTT. This gives the protein CASTEIGGIGNSPLHF. This rearrangement joins TRBV2 to TRBJ1-6; 7 nucleotides match TRBD1. This CDR3 spans 16 amino acids. CDR1 is SNHLY, CDR2 FYNNEI, per germline. V shed 7 bases and J 6 bases; nucleotides not matched to a gene: 12.

This chain uses TRBV9 with TRBJ1-6; TRBD1 matches 7 bases. V gave up 2 bases and J gave up 7 bases; unmatched junction bases: 18. Germline values: CDR1 SGDLS, CDR2 YYNGEE. The CDR3 sequence is 19 residues long. Written as DNA, the CDR3 is TGTGCCAGCAGCGTTAAAGGCAGGGGGATGGATCAGGGGAATTCACCCCTCCACTTT. The encoded protein is CASSVKGRGMDQGNSPLHF.

The gene calls are TRBV19 and TRBJ2-1; 9 nucleotides line up with TRBD2. CDR3 length equals 15 residues. Germline CDR1 LNHDA, CDR2 SQIVND (reference sequence). V lost 8 bases and J lost 9; bases outside the gene matches: 14. The CDR3 sequence is CASCGRRGGKIEQFF. CDR3 nucleotides: TGTGCCAGTTGTGGGAGGCGGGGGGGAAAGATTGAGCAGTTCTTC.

This clone was seen once. The rearrangement uses TRBV10-3 and TRBJ2-1; D is perhaps TRBD2 (5 bases). Trimming pared 3 bases from V and 8 bases from J, leaving 11 bases between. This CDR3 is built from 13 residues. Germline values: CDR1 ENHRY, CDR2 SYGVKD. CDR3 region: CAISESGGYEQFF. As DNA, the CDR3 is TGTGCCATCAGTGAATCAGGCGGGTATGAGCAGTTCTTC.

The chain couples TRBV9 to TRBJ2-2; D is possibly TRBD1 (5 bases). V was trimmed by 4 bases and J by 6 bases, leaving 10 bases between them. CDR3 size: 13 residues. Germline V lookup: CDR1 SGDLS, CDR2 YYNGEE. This CDR3 is CASSRGLAGELFF. The CDR3 DNA reads TGTGCCAGCAGCAGGGGTTTGGCCGGGGAGCTGTTTTTT. Drawing the rest from reference TRBV9 and TRBJ2-2, the complete variable domain is DSGVTQTPKHLITATGQRVTLRCSPRSGDLSVYWYQQSLDQGLQFLIQYYNGEERAKGNILERFSAQQFPDLHSELNLSSLELGDSALYFCASSRGLAGELFFGEGSRLTVL.

The chain is built from TRBV21-1 and TRBJ1-6; the table's D call TRBD1 went unverified against the DNA. TRBV21-1 is noted as a pseudogene. There are 17 residues in the CDR3. The CDR3 loop is CASSKPGQGARNSPLHF. The CDR3 DNA follows: TGTGCCAGCAGCAAACCGGGACAGGGTGCCCGAAATTCACCCCTCCACTTT.

V and J are TRBV7-2 and TRBJ2-6; no reliable D call. Germline V CDR1 and CDR2: SGHTA, FQGNSA. The CDR3 contains 16 residues. Trimming stripped 4 bases from V and 1 base from J, with 11 bases between. CDR3 bases: TGTGCCAGCAGCTCTAATGGTGTTTCTGGGGCCAACGTCCTGACTTTC. Encoded protein: CASSSNGVSGANVLTF.

This clone came up once. V is TRBV4-1 and J is TRBJ2-7; TRBD1 matches at 11 bases. J gave up 2 bases and V 2 bases, and 5 bases lay outside the gene matches. CDR1 is MGHRA and CDR2 is YSYEKL in the germline V gene. The CDR3 is made up of 16 amino acids. CDR3 sequence (DNA): TGCGCCAGCAGCCAAACCGGGACAGGGGGAGCCTACGAGCAGTACTTC. This encodes CASSQTGTGGAYEQYF.

The rearrangement uses TRBV11-2 and TRBJ2-1; either TRBD1 or TRBD2 may fit D (7 bases each). Germline CDR1 and CDR2: SGHAT and FQNNGV. Trimming took off 5 bases at V and 7 bases at J, with 18 bases between the two ends. The CDR3 is 15 residues long. The CDR3 nucleotides read TGTGCCAGCAGCGTATTCCCCCAGGGGGGGAATGAGCAGTTCTTC. Its translation is CASSVFPQGGNEQFF.

The V and J genes are TRBV18 and TRBJ1-4; 7 nucleotides agree with TRBD1. Germline V gene data show CDR1 as KGHSH and CDR2 as LQKENI. J was trimmed by 7 bases and V by 8 bases; bases with no gene match: 10. CDR3 length: 14 residues. The CDR3 spells CASRTRGLGEKLFF. As DNA, the CDR3 is TGTGCCAGCAGAACCAGGGGGTTGGGTGAAAAACTGTTTTTT.

V and J are TRBV25-1 and TRBJ1-3; 7 bases map to TRBD1. This CDR3 is built from 14 residues. With V trimmed by 8 bases and J by 4 bases, 8 bases remained unmatched. Germline V CDR1 and CDR2: MGHDK, SYGVNS. The CDR3 is CASEGAARGNTIYF. The CDR3 DNA reads TGTGCCAGCGAGGGGGCGGCTCGGGGAAACACCATATATTTT.